A single sample gave rise to the 24 T cell receptor beta chains below, sequenced in a study of blood T cell repertoires in COVID-19. The data were produced by immunoSEQ multiplex PCR, yet TCRdb's version contains in-frame clones alone and is incomplete. The sample records some 220,000 clones, about 82% being singletons. The sample consisted of peripheral blood. Receptor source: a woman in her 70s with COVID-19, enrolled during active disease.

This clone was seen a few times. This sequence joins TRBV5-4 and TRBJ1-1, with D possibly TRBD1 on 6 matching bases. V gave up 0 bases and J gave up 3 bases, with 9 bases separating them. The germline gives CDR1 SGHNT, CDR2 YYREEE (reference sequence). CDR3 length: 14 residues. Here the CDR3 DNA reads TGTGCCAGCAGCTTGGCGGGGGGCGACACTGAAGCTTTCTTT. It yields the protein CASSLAGGDTEAFF.

The chain combines TRBV5-1 with TRBJ2-5; 12 nucleotides align to TRBD1. The germline V gene encodes CDR1 SGHRS and CDR2 YFSETQ. The CDR3 runs 15 residues. The junction had 6 bases not matched to a gene; V was cut back by 4 bases and J by 5 bases. CDR3 nucleotide sequence: TGCGCCAGCAGCGCCGGGACAGGGGGCGCGGAGACCCAGTACTTC. It specifies CASSAGTGGAETQYF.

This rearrangement joins TRBV7-2 to TRBJ2-5, with a tentative D call TRBD2 (6 bases). V was shortened by 5 bases and J by 2 bases, with 9 bases between the two germline ends. The CDR3 length is 13 residues. Germline-derived CDR1 and CDR2 are SGHTA and FQGNSA. CDR3 bases: TGTGCCAGCAGCACACGGGAGCAAGAGACCCAGTACTTC. This codes for CASSTREQETQYF.

This clone was seen only a few times. The J gene is TRBJ2-1, the V gene TRBV24-1; a possible D gene is TRBD1 (6 bases). The CDR3 extends over 12 amino acids. Germline CDR1 reads KGHDR; CDR2 reads SFDVKD. Trimming pared 6 bases from V and 6 bases from J, leaving 8 bases between. The CDR3 nucleotides are TGTGCCACCAGTTTACAGGGCAATGAGCAGTTCTTC. Protein sequence: CATSLQGNEQFF.

This rearrangement joins TRBV9 to TRBJ2-1, with 7 bases fitting TRBD1. V lost 0 bases and J lost 6; bases outside the gene matches: 6. The CDR3 sequence is 15 residues long. CDR1 SGDLS and CDR2 YYNGEE come from the germline V gene. CDR3 nucleotide sequence: TGTGCCAGCAGCGTAGGAGGGGGCCCCTCCAATGAGCAGTTCTTC. This sequence encodes CASSVGGGPSNEQFF.

CDR3 bases: TGTGCCAGCAGTTACGGGAGAAATGCGGCTGAAGCTTTCTTT. Protein: CASSYGRNAAEAFF. The chain links TRBV6-5 to TRBJ1-1; D not certain. In germline, CDR1 is MNHEY, CDR2 SVGAGI. Trimming took off 2 bases at V and 6 bases at J, with 13 bases between the two ends. CDR3 length equals 14 residues.

V and J are TRBV6-6 and TRBJ1-2; 9 positions agree with TRBD1. CDR3 length: 13 residues. CDR1 and CDR2 from the germline V gene are MNHNY and SVGAGI (reference sequence). After removal of 5 bases from V and 5 bases from J, the junction contained 3 bases not matched to a gene. The chain's CDR3 is CASSRDREYGYTF. DNA of the CDR3: TGTGCCAGCAGTCGGGACAGGGAATATGGCTACACCTTC.

Only one count was recorded for this clone. The chain couples TRBV5-1 to TRBJ2-2; D perhaps matches TRBD1 (5 bases). Trimming took off 0 bases at V and 5 bases at J, with 11 bases between the two ends. The CDR3 has 15 amino acids. The germline V gene encodes CDR1 SGHRS and CDR2 YFSETQ. CDR3 residues: CASSLGGLETGELFF. The CDR3, as DNA: TGCGCCAGCAGCTTGGGGGGCCTTGAGACCGGGGAGCTGTTTTTT.

The chain couples TRBV6-5 to TRBJ1-1; a weak D match, TRBD1 (6 bases). Trimming took off 4 bases at V and 5 bases at J, with 17 bases between the two ends. The CDR3 contains 15 residues. Germline V CDR1 and CDR2: MNHEY, SVGAGI. The CDR3 loop reads CASSLRQAFPTEAFF. DNA of the CDR3: TGTGCCAGCAGTTTAAGACAGGCTTTCCCTACTGAAGCTTTCTTT.

The rearrangement links TRBV12-2 to TRBJ1-2. TRBV12-2 is shown as a pseudogene. The CDR3 runs to 11 residues. CDR3: CASRPTCGYTF. The CDR3 coding sequence is TGTGCAAGTCGCCCTACGTGTGGCTACACCTTC.

V and J are TRBV10-3 and TRBJ2-4, with TRBD1 identical over 9 bases. The CDR3 is made up of 14 amino acids. The germline gives CDR1 ENHRY, CDR2 SYGVKD. V lost 6 bases to trimming and J lost 6 bases; unmatched junction nucleotides: 6. CDR3 in amino acids: CAIRDTGGANIQYF. The DNA of the CDR3 is TGTGCCATCAGAGATACAGGGGGCGCAAACATTCAGTACTTC.

The chain links TRBV7-2 to TRBJ1-2, with D perhaps TRBD1 (6 bases). Germline CDR1 SGHTA, CDR2 FQGNSA. V was cut by 4 bases and J by 1 base, with 10 bases left in between. This CDR3 has 14 residues. Here the CDR3 DNA reads TGTGCCAGCAGCTCCCAGGGGCATAACTATGGCTACACCTTC. Protein: CASSSQGHNYGYTF.

This chain joins TRBV20-1 and TRBJ2-3, with TRBD2 matching 9 bases. The germline V gene encodes CDR1 DFQATT and CDR2 SNEGSKA (reference sequence). This CDR3 contains 15 residues. Losses at the gene ends were 3 bases for V and 1 base for J; bases not matched to a gene: 5. CDR3 sequence reads: CSASSASGGTDTQYF. The DNA of the CDR3 is TGCAGTGCTAGTTCAGCTAGCGGGGGCACAGATACGCAGTATTTT.

Note on this clone: The junction differs from germline at one of its ends, possibly a read error. V gene TRBV7-7 combines with J gene TRBJ1-1, with 8 positions matching TRBD1. The CDR3 spans 15 residues. CDR1 is SSHAT and CDR2 is FNYEAQ in the germline V gene (reference sequence). The CDR3 nucleotides read TGTGCTAGCAGCTCTCCCGGGACAGGAGGCACTGAAGCTTTCTTT. It codes for CASSSPGTGGTEAFF.

This sequence joins TRBV7-9 and TRBJ2-3; the match to TRBD1 covers 9 bases. Germline assignment: CDR1 SEHNR and CDR2 FQNEAQ (reference sequence). With 1 base clipped from V and 5 bases from J, the junction kept 4 bases outside the gene matches. The CDR3 has 15 residues. This CDR3 is CASSLGTGGIDTQYF. The CDR3 coding sequence is TGTGCCAGCAGCTTAGGAACAGGGGGCATAGATACGCAGTATTTT.

The V and J genes are TRBV27 and TRBJ1-2, with 7 positions matching TRBD1. The CDR3 contains 13 residues. V was clipped by 8 bases and J by 4 bases; unmatched bases: 7. Germline CDR1 reads MNHEY; CDR2 reads SMNVEV (reference sequence). The CDR3 DNA is TGTGCCAGCGCCTTAGACAGGGTCTATGGCTACACCTTC. Translating gives CASALDRVYGYTF.

The chain carries TRBV6-5 and TRBJ1-5, with D uncertain. The CDR3 is 13 residues long. Per the germline V gene, CDR1 is MNHEY and CDR2 is SVGAGI. Trimming took 5 bases from V and 3 from J, leaving 8 bases between them. CDR3 residues: CASSRQFNQPQHF. For the CDR3, the DNA is TGTGCCAGCAGTCGCCAGTTCAATCAGCCCCAGCATTTT.

The J gene is TRBJ1-4, the V gene TRBV15; D gene uncertain. The germline V gene has CDR1 LNHNV and CDR2 YYDKDF (reference sequence). With 1 base removed from V and 5 bases from J, the gap between germline ends came to 5 bases. This CDR3 spans 13 amino acids. The CDR3 is CATSRGRNEKLFF. In nucleotides, the CDR3 is TGTGCCACCAGCAGAGGCAGAAATGAAAAACTGTTTTTT.

The chain links TRBV6-5 to TRBJ2-2; D may be TRBD1 (6 bases). This CDR3 region has 12 residues. Germline V lookup: CDR1 MNHEY, CDR2 SVGAGI. Trimming stripped 6 bases from V and 7 bases from J, with 9 bases between. The CDR3 nucleotides are TGTGCCAGCAGCAGGGGTGACGGGGAGCTGTTTTTT. The encoded protein is CASSRGDGELFF.

This chain joins TRBV21-1 and TRBJ2-3; the table assigns TRBD1, which was not confirmed against the DNA. TRBV21-1 is a pseudogene segment. The CDR3 is 13 residues long. DNA for the CDR3: TGTGCCAGCAGCAATAGTCAGGCGGATACGCAGTATTTT. Translating it yields CASSNSQADTQYF.

The chain has TRBV7-2 and TRBJ2-1, with 7 positions matching TRBD2. The CDR3 spans 15 residues. Germline loops: CDR1 SGHTA, CDR2 FQGNSA. V trimming: 2 bases; J trimming: 9 bases; junction bases outside the gene matches: 10. The CDR3 DNA reads as TGTGCCAGCAGCTTAAACCGGGGGGTGTACGGTGAGCAGTTCTTC. Amino acids: CASSLNRGVYGEQFF.

The V call is TRBV7-8, the J call TRBJ1-2; D perhaps matches TRBD1 (5 bases). The CDR3 has 14 residues. Germline V CDR1 and CDR2: SGHVS, FQNEAQ. Trimming removed 2 bases from V and 5 bases from J, with 12 bases in between. The CDR3 region is CASSLTDIGYGYTF. In DNA, the CDR3 is TGTGCCAGCAGCTTAACGGACATTGGATATGGCTACACCTTC.

CDR3 in DNA: TGCGCCAGCAGTGAAAGGGACACGTACAATGAGCAGTTCTTC. Protein sequence: CASSERDTYNEQFF. The rearrangement uses TRBV10-1 and TRBJ2-1; D is possibly TRBD1 (6 bases). CDR1 and CDR2 (germline): WNHNN, SYGVQD (reference sequence). V was shortened by 3 bases and J by 4 bases, with 10 bases between the two germline ends. The CDR3 contains 14 residues.

This clone showed up just once. The chain combines TRBV10-2 with TRBJ2-3, with a tentative D call TRBD2 (5 bases). Germline assignment: CDR1 WSHSY and CDR2 SAAADI. With 6 bases removed from V and 6 bases from J, the gap between germline ends came to 19 bases. There are 15 residues in the CDR3. CDR3 sequence (DNA): TGCGCCAGCAGACTAGGGAGTCGATCGTTGGATACGCAGTATTTT. Encoded protein: CASRLGSRSLDTQYF.